This T cell receptor (beta chain) was captured in a study of T cell repertoires in cytomegalovirus infection. In the study overall: Recently identified HLA-C-restricted CMV epitopes were used, and well-studied HLA-B-restricted CMV epitopes were used as well. Both CMV infection and a matching HLA type were indicated by public TCR beta signatures.

After removal of 10 bases from V and 2 bases from J, the junction contained 3 bases not matched to a gene. The CDR3 runs 12 residues. Each CDR3 protein gets one entry after TCRdb re-called the reads with MiXCR. The sample has 800,000 to 950,000 distinct CDR3 sequences; 30% to 35% are singletons. This clonotype was seen more than once but under ten times. Its antigen is as yet unknown. This clonotype was sampled from a human donor in good health (CMV status not recorded). Some clones in this sample may be carry-over from other donors' samples. The chain joins TRBV12-3 or TRBV12-4 to TRBJ2-3; TRBD2 aligns across 7 bases. The sequencing here drew on cultured CD8+ T cells from PBMCs, taken from culture after CMV antigen stimulation. CDR3 in amino acids: CATTSDTDTQYF. The CDR3, as DNA: TGTGCCACCACTAGCGACACAGATACGCAGTATTTT.